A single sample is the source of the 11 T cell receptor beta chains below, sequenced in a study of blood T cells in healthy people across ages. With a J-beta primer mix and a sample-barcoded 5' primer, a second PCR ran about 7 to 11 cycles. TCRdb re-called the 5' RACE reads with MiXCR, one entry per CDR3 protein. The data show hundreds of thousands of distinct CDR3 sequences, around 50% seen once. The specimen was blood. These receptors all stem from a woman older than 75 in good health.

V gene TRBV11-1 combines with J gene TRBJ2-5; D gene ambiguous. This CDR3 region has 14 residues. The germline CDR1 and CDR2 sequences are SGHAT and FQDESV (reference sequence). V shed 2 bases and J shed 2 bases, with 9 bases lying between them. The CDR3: CASSLLPEQETQYF. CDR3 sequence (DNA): TGTGCCAGCAGCTTATTGCCAGAACAAGAGACCCAGTACTTC. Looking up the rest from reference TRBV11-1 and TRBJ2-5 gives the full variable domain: EAEVAQSPRYKITEKSQAVAFWCDPISGHATLYWYRQILGQGPELLVQFQDESVVDDSQLPKDRFSAERLKGVDSTLKIQPAELGDSAMYLCASSLLPEQETQYFGPGTRLLVL.

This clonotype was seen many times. DNA of the CDR3: TGCGCCAGCAACCAGGGGTGGGATCGCGAGCAGTACTTC. This translates into CASNQGWDREQYF. V usage is TRBV10-2 and J usage is TRBJ2-7; D might be TRBD1 (6 bases). Germline lookup yields CDR1 WSHSY and CDR2 SAAADI. This CDR3 region has 13 residues. V lost 7 bases and J lost 6, with 16 bases in between.

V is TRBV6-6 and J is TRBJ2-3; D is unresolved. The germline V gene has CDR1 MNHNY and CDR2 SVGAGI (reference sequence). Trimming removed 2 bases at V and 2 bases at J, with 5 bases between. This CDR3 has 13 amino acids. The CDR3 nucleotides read TGTGCCAGCAGTTACAGCTTCACAGATACGCAGTATTTT. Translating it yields CASSYSFTDTQYF.

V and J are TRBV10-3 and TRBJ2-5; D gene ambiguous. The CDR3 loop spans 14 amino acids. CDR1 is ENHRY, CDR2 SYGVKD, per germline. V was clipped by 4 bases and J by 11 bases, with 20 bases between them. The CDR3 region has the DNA TGTGCCATCAGTGGGATAGGTAACAAGCATGAGCAGTACTTC. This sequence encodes CAISGIGNKHEQYF.

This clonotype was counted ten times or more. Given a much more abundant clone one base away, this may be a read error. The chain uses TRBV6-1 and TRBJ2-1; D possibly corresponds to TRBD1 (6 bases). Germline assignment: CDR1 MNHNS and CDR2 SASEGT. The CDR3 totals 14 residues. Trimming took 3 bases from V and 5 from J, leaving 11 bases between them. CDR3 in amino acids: CASSDGQLNNEQFF. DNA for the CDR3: TGTGCCAGCAGTGACGGACAGTTAAACAATGAGCAGTTCTTC.

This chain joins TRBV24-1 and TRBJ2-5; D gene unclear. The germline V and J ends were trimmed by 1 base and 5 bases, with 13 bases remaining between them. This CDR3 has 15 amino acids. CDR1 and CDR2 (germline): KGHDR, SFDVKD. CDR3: CATSDFNGKGETQYF. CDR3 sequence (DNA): TGTGCCACCAGTGATTTTAACGGAAAAGGGGAGACCCAGTACTTC.

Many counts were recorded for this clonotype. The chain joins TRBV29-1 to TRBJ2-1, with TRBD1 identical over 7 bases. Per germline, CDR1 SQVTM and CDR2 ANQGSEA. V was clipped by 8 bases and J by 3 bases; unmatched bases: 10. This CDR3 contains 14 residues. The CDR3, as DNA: TGCAGCACCCGGGACAGTCTCAACTACAATGAGCAGTTCTTC. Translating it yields CSTRDSLNYNEQFF.

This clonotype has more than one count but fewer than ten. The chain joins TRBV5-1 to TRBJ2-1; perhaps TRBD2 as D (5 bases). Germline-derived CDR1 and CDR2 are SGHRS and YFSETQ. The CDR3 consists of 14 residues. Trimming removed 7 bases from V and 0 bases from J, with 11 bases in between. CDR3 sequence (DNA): TGCGCCAGCGCGAGCGGCCCCTCCTACAATGAGCAGTTCTTC. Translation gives CASASGPSYNEQFF. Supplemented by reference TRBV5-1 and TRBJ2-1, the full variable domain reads KAGVTQTPRYLIKTRGQQVTLSCSPISGHRSVSWYQQTPGQGLQFLFEYFSETQRNKGNFPGRFSGRQFSNSRSEMNVSTLELGDSALYLCASASGPSYNEQFFGPGTRLTVL.

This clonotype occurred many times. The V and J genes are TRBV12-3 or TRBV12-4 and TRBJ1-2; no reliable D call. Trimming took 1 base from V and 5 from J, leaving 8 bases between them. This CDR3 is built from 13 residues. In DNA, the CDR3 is TGTGCCAGCAGTTTAGGGCAGCTTTATGGCTACACCTTC. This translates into CASSLGQLYGYTF.

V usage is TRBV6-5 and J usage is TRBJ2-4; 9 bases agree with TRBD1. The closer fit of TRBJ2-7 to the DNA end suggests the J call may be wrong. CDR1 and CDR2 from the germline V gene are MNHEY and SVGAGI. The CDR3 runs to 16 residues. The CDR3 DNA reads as TGTGCCAGCAGTCTTCCTCCGGGACAGGGTCGGTACGAGCAGTACTTC. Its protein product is CASSLPPGQGRYEQYF.

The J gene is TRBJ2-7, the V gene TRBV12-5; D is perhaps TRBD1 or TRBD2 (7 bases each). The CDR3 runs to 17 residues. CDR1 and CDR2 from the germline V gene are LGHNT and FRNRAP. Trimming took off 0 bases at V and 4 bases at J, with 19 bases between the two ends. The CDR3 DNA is TGTGCTAGTGGTTTGGTACAAAACCAGGGGGGGTTATACGAGCAGTACTTC. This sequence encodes CASGLVQNQGGLYEQYF. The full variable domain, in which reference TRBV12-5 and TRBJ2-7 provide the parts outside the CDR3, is DARVTQTPRHKVTEMGQEVTMRCQPILGHNTVFWYRQTMMQGLELLAYFRNRAPLDDSGMPKDRFSAEMPDATLATLKIQPSEPRDSAVYFCASGLVQNQGGLYEQYFGPGTRLTVT.